The 10 T cell receptor beta chains presented below share a single source sample, sequenced in a study of T cells in Graves' hyperthyroidism and ophthalmopathy. Amplified TCR beta CDR3 regions came from RNA transcripts. First-round RT-PCR targeting the TCR CDR3 was performed with the HTBI primer set. Each CDR3 protein is one row after TCRdb ran MiXCR on the multiplex PCR reads. The sample lists 490,000 or so distinct CDR3 sequences, approximately 16% occurring once. What was sequenced was blood. These TCRs come from a woman aged 25 to 45 with Graves' ophthalmopathy.

In this sample, this clonotype turned up many times. The chain employs TRBV30 and TRBJ2-5; D gene unclear. Germline lookup yields CDR1 GTSNPN and CDR2 SVGIG (reference sequence). This CDR3 is 14 amino acids long. Trimming took 2 bases from V and 2 from J, leaving 12 bases between them. The CDR3 spells CAWSRAGIQETQYF. DNA of the CDR3: TGTGCCTGGAGTCGGGCCGGAATTCAAGAGACCCAGTACTTC.

This clonotype appeared a few times. The chain carries TRBV2 and TRBJ2-7; D may be TRBD1 (5 bases). The CDR3 has 14 amino acids. V gave up 2 bases and J gave up 0 bases, with 8 bases separating them. Germline lookup yields CDR1 SNHLY and CDR2 FYNNEI. CDR3 protein: CASSESGHSYEQYF. CDR3 in DNA: TGTGCCAGCAGTGAATCCGGACACTCCTACGAGCAGTACTTC.

The J gene is TRBJ2-1, the V gene TRBV9; 12 bases agree with TRBD2. Germline lookup yields CDR1 SGDLS and CDR2 YYNGEE. This CDR3 region has 16 residues. J was trimmed by 8 bases and V by 2 bases; bases with no gene match: 8. As DNA, the CDR3 is TGTGCCAGCAGCGTCATAGGACTAGCGGGAAGGCATGAGCAGTTCTTC. It is translated as CASSVIGLAGRHEQFF.

The chain recombines TRBV7-8 with TRBJ2-1; TRBD2 agrees at 10 bases. Trimming at V came to 5 bases and at J to 8 bases, leaving 12 bases not matched to a gene. From germline, CDR1 is SGHVS and CDR2 FQNEAQ. CDR3 size: 16 residues. The CDR3 bases are TGTGCCAGCAGCAATCCGGGACTAGCGTTTCTCGATGAGCAGTTCTTC. The encoded protein is CASSNPGLAFLDEQFF.

This clonotype showed up many times. The V gene is TRBV28, the J gene TRBJ2-7; no clear D. The CDR3 has 14 residues. V shed 5 bases and J shed 10 bases, with 21 bases lying between them. Germline-derived CDR1 and CDR2 are MDHEN and SYDVKM. CDR3 sequence: CASSPPLLWSRQYF. CDR3 sequence (DNA): TGTGCCAGCAGTCCCCCTTTACTCTGGAGTCGACAGTACTTC.

This clonotype has a handful of counts. The gene calls are TRBV6-4 and TRBJ2-2; 9 bases agree with TRBD1. J was trimmed by 0 bases and V by 6 bases; bases with no gene match: 8. CDR3 length equals 17 residues. Germline lookup yields CDR1 MRHNA and CDR2 SNTAGT. CDR3 coding DNA: TGTGCCAGCAGCCCCGGAACAGGGGGCGCGAACACCGGGGAGCTGTTTTTT. Translated: CASSPGTGGANTGELFF.

This clonotype was seen many times. The chain combines TRBV6-2 or TRBV6-3 with TRBJ2-7; 10 nucleotides match TRBD1. This CDR3 is 14 amino acids long. Per germline, CDR1 MNHEY and CDR2 SVGEGT. The V segment lost 6 bases and the J segment 1 base; nucleotides outside the gene matches: 3. The chain's CDR3 is CASSWGQGSYEQYF. The CDR3 nucleotides are TGTGCCAGCAGCTGGGGACAGGGGTCCTACGAGCAGTACTTC.

This clonotype was observed a single time. A clone one base away is much larger, so this may be a read error. The gene calls are TRBV6-1 and TRBJ2-7, with D possibly matching TRBD1 (6 bases). Judging by the DNA end, TRBJ2-1 fits better; the J call may be wrong. The CDR3 is made up of 16 amino acids. Per germline, CDR1 MNHNS and CDR2 SASEGT. CDR3 nucleotide sequence: TGTGCCAGCAGTGTTTGGGACACCACCGCAGGGTACGAGCAGTTCTTC. Its protein product is CASSVWDTTAGYEQFF.

V usage is TRBV7-2 and J usage is TRBJ2-5; no firm D call. Trimming shortened V by 0 bases and J by 9 bases, and 8 bases separated the two germline ends. The CDR3 loop spans 12 amino acids. Germline-derived CDR1 and CDR2 are SGHTA and FQGNSA. DNA of the CDR3: TGTGCCAGCAGCTTAGCGGAAGGATCCCAGTACTTC. This encodes CASSLAEGSQYF.

This clonotype was recorded a few times. At one end the junction does not follow the germline gene, possibly because of a read error. V gene TRBV7-6 combines with J gene TRBJ2-2, with D perhaps matching TRBD2 (6 bases). CDR3 length equals 17 residues. In germline, CDR1 is SGHVS, CDR2 FNYEAQ. The CDR3 DNA reads as TGTGCCAGCAGCTTAGAGGTTATGCTAGGAGGGACCGGGAAGCTGTTTTTT. Encoded protein: CASSLEVMLGGTGKLFF.